This T cell receptor (beta chain) is drawn from a study of blood T cell repertoires in COVID-19. In the original analysis: Amplification of reference gene primers provided the estimated nucleated cell counts. Method: immunoSEQ multiplex PCR; TCRdb's copy keeps in-frame clones and lacks some. V and J calls and clone size are as listed in that table; D and trimming were resolved from the DNA. The sample shows some 38,000 clones, more than 80% of them seen only once. CDR1 is MGHDK and CDR2 is SYGVNS in the germline V gene. This CDR3 is built from 13 residues. The V and J ends lost 6 bases and 0 bases respectively, with 5 bases between them.

The sample was peripheral blood. This sequence joins TRBV25-1 and TRBJ2-2; D remains ambiguous. The TCR was taken from a man in his sixties with active or convalescent COVID-19. The CDR3 DNA sequence: TGTGCCAGCAGACGGTCGAACACCGGGGAGCTGTTTTTT. It yields the protein CASRRSNTGELFF.